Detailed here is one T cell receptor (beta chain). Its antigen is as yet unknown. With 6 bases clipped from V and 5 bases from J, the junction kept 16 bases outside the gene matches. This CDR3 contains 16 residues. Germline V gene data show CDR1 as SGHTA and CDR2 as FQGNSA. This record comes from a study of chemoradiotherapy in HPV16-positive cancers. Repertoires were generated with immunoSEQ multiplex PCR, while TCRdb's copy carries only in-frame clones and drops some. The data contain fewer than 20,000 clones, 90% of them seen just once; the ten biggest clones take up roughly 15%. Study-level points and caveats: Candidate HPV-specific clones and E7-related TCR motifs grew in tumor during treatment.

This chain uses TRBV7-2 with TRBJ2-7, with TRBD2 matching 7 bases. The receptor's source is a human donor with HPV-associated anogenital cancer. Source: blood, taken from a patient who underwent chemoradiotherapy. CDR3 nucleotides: TGTGCCAGCAGTGGCGGGGGAACTAGAACCGTTGACGAGCAGTACTTC. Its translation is CASSGGGTRTVDEQYF.